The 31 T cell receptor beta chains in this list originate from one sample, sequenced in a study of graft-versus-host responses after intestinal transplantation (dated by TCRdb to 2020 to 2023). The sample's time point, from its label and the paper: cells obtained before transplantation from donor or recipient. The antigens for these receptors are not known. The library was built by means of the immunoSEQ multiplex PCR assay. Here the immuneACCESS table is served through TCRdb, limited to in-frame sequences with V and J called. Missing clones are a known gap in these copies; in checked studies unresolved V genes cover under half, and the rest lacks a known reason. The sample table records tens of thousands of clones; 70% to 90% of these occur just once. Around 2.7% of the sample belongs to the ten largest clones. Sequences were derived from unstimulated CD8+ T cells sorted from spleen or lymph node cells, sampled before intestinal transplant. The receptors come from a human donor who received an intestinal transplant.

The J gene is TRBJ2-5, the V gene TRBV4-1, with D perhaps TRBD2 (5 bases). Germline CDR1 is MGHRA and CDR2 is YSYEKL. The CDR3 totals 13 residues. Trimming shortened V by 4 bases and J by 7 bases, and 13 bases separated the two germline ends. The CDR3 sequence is CASSLILRGTQYF. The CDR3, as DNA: TGCGCCAGCAGCCTAATCCTACGGGGGACCCAGTACTTC.

CDR3 in amino acids: CASSLRTDSSYEQYF. In DNA form, the CDR3 reads TGTGCCAGCAGTTTAAGGACAGATAGTTCCTACGAGCAGTACTTC. The chain links TRBV27 to TRBJ2-7; D is possibly TRBD1 (6 bases). The ends were cut back, 2 bases at V and 1 base at J, with 12 bases in the middle. CDR3 length: 15 residues. The V gene's germline CDR1 is MNHEY and CDR2 SMNVEV (reference sequence).

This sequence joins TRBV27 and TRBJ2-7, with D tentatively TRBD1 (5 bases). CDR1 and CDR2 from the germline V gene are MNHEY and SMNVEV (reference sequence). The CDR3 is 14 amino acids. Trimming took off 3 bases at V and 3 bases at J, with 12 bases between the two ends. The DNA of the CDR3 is TGTGCCAGCAGTTTGGCCCAGGGTCACTACGAGCAGTACTTC. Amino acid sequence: CASSLAQGHYEQYF.

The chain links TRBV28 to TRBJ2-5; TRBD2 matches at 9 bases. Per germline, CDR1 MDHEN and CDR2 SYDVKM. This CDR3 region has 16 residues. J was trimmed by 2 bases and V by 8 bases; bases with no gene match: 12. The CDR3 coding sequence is TGTGCCAGCGGGGTCGGGGGACTAGCCCCTCAAGAGACCCAGTACTTC. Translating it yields CASGVGGLAPQETQYF.

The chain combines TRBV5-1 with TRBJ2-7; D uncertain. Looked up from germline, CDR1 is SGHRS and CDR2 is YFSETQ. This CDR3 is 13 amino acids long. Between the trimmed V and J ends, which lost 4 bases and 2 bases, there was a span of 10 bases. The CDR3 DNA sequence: TGCGCCAGCAGCGAAACACCAGCCTACGAGCAGTACTTC. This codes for CASSETPAYEQYF.

Here the CDR3 reads CASSSLLDRGGTGELFF. The CDR3 DNA sequence: TGTGCCAGCAGCTCCCTCCTGGACAGGGGTGGGACCGGGGAGCTGTTTTTT. The chain is built from TRBV7-6 and TRBJ2-2; 9 bases line up with TRBD1. V dropped 4 bases and J dropped 5; count of bases not matched to a gene: 11. The CDR3 consists of 17 residues. CDR1 and CDR2 from the germline V gene are SGHVS and FNYEAQ.

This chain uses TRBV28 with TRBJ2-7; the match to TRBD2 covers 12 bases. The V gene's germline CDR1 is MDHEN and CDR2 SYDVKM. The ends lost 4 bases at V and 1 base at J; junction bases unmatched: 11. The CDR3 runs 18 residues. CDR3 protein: CASSSSRLAGGPSYEQYF. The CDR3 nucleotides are TGTGCCAGCAGTTCCTCTCGGCTAGCGGGGGGGCCATCCTACGAGCAGTACTTC.

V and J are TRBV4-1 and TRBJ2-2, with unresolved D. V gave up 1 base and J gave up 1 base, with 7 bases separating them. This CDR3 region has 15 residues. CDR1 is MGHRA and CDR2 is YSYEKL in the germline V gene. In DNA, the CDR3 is TGCGCCAGCAGCCAAGGAGCACTGAACACCGGGGAGCTGTTTTTT. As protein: CASSQGALNTGELFF.

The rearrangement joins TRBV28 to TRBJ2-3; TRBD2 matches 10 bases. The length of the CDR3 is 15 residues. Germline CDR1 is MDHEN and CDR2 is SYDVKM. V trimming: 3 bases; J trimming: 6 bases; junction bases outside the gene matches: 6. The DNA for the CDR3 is TGTGCCAGCAGTTTGAGCGGGAGGGCCAGCGATACGCAGTATTTT. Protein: CASSLSGRASDTQYF.

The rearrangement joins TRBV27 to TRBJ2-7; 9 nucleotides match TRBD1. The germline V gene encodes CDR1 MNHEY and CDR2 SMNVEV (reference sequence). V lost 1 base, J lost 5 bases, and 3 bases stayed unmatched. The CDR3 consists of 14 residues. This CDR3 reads CASSLLGQGHEQYF. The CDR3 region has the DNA TGTGCCAGCAGTTTATTGGGACAGGGCCACGAGCAGTACTTC.

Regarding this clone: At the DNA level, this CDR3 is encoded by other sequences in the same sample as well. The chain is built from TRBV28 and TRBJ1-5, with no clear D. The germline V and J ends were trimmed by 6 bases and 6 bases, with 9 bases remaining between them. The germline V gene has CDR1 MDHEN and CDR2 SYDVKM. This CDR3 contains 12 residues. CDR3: CASRPGSQPQHF. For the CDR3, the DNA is TGTGCCAGCAGACCAGGCTCTCAGCCCCAGCATTTT.

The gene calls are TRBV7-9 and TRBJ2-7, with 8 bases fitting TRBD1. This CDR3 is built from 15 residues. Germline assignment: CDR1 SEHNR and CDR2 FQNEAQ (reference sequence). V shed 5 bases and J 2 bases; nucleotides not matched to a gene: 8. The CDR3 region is CASSTQQQGAYEQYF. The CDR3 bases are TGTGCCAGCAGCACACAACAACAGGGGGCCTACGAGCAGTACTTC.

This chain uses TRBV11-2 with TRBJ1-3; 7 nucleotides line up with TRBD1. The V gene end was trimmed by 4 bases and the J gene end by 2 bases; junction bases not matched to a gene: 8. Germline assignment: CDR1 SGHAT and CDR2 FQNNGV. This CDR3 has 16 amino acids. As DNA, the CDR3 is TGTGCCAGCAGCTCCCCGGGACAGAGCCCTGGAAACACCATATATTTT. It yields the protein CASSSPGQSPGNTIYF.

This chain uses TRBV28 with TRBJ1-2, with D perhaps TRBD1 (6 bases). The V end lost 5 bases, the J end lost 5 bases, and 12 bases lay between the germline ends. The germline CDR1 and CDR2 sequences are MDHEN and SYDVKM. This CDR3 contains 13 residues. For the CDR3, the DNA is TGTGCCAGCAGTCCGGACAGTTCTTATGGCTACACCTTC. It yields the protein CASSPDSSYGYTF.

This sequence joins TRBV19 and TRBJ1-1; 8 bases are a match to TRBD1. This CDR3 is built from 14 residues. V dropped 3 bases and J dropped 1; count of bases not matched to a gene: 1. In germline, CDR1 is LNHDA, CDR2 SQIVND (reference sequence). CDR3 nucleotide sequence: TGTGCCAGTAGTATCGGACAGGGGAACACTGAAGCTTTCTTT. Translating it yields CASSIGQGNTEAFF.

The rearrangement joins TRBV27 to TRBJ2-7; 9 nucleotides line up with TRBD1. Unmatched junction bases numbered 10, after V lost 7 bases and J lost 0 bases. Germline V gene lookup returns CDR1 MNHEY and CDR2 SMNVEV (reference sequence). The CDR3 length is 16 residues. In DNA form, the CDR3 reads TGTGCCAGCAAAAACAATCCGGGACAGGGCTCCTACGAGCAGTACTTC. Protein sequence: CASKNNPGQGSYEQYF.

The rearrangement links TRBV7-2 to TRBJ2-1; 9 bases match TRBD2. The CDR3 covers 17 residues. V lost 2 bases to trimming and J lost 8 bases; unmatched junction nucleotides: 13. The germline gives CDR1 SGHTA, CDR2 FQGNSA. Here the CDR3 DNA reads TGTGCCAGCAGCTTATTTAAAGGGACTAGCTTCTTCGATGAGCAGTTCTTC. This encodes CASSLFKGTSFFDEQFF.

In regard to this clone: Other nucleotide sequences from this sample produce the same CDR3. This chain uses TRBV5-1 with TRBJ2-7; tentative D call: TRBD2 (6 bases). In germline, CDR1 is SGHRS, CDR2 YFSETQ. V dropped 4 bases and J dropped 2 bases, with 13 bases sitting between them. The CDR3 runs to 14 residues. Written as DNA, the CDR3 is TGCGCCAGCAGCCCAGGGAGGACGGCCTACGAGCAGTACTTC. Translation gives CASSPGRTAYEQYF.

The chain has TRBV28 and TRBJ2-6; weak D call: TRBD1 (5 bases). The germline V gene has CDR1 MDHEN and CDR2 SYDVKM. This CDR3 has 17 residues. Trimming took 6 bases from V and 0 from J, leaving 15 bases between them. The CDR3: CASRAADIDSGANVLTF. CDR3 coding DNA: TGTGCCAGCAGGGCCGCGGACATCGACTCTGGGGCCAACGTCCTGACTTTC.

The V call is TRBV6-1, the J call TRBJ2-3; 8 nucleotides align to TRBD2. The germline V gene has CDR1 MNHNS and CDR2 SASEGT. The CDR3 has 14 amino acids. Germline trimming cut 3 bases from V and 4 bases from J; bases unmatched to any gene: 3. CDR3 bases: TGTGCCAGCAGTGAGCGGGGGGCACCAGATACGCAGTATTTT. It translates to CASSERGAPDTQYF.

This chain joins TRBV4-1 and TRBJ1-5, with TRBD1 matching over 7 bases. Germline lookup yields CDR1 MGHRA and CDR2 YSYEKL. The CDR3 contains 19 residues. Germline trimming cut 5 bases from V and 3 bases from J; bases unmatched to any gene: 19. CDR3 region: CASSEEMGQMETPNQPQHF. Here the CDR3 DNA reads TGCGCCAGCAGCGAGGAAATGGGACAGATGGAGACTCCCAATCAGCCCCAGCATTTT.

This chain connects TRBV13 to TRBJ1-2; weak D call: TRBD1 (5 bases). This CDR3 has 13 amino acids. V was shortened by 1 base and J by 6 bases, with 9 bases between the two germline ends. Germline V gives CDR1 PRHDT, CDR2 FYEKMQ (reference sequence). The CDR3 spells CASSLEGRDGYTF. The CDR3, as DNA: TGTGCCAGCAGCTTAGAGGGGAGGGATGGCTACACCTTC.

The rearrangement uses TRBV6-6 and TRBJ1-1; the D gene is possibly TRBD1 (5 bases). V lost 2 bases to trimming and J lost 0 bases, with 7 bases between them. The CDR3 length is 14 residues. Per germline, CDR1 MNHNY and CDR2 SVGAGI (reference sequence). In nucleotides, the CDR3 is TGTGCCAGCAGTTACGGCAGGGTGAACACTGAAGCTTTCTTT. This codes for CASSYGRVNTEAFF.

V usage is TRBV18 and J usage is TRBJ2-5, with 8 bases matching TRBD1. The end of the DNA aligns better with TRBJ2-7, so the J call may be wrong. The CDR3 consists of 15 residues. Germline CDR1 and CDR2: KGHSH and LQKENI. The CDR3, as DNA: TGTGCCAGCTCATCCACGCGGGACAGGTCCTACGAGCAGTACTTC. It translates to CASSSTRDRSYEQYF.

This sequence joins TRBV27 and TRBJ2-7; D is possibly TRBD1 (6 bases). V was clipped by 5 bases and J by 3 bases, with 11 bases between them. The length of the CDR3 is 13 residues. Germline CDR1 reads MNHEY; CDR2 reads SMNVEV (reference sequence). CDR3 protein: CASSVGAYYEQYF. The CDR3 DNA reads TGTGCCAGCAGTGTGGGGGCCTACTACGAGCAGTACTTC.

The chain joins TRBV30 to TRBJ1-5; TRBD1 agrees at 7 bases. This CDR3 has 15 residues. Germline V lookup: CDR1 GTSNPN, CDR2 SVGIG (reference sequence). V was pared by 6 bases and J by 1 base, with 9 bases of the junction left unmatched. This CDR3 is CACLFDRVSNQPQHF. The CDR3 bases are TGTGCCTGCCTTTTTGACAGGGTGAGCAATCAGCCCCAGCATTTT.

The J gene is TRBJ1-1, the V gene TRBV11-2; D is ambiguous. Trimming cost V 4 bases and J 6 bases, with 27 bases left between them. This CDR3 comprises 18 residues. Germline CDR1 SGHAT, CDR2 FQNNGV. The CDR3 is CASSSHPYSLSGIAEAFF. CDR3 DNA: TGTGCCAGCAGCTCGCACCCATATTCTCTAAGCGGGATTGCTGAAGCTTTCTTT. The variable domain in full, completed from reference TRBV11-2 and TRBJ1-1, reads EAGVAQSPRYKIIEKRQSVAFWCNPISGHATLYWYQQILGQGPKLLIQFQNNGVVDDSQLPKDRFSAERLKGVDSTLKIQPAKLEDSAVYLCASSSHPYSLSGIAEAFFGQGTRLTVV.

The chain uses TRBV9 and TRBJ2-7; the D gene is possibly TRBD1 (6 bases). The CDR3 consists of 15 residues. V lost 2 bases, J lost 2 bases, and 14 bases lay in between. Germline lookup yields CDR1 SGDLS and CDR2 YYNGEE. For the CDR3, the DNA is TGTGCCAGCAGCGTCGGAAGAGCAGGGGCCTACGAGCAGTACTTC. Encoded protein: CASSVGRAGAYEQYF.

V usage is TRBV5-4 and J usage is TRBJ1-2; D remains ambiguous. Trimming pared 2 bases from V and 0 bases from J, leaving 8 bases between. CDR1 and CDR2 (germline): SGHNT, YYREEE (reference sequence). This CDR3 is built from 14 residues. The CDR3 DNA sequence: TGTGCCAGCAGCTTTATAGAAACTAACTATGGCTACACCTTC. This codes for CASSFIETNYGYTF.

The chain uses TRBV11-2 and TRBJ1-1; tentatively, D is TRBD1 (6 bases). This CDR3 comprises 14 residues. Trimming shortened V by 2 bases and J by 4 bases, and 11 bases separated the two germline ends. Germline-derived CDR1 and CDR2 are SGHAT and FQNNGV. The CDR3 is CASSLSGGSTEAFF. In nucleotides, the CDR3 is TGTGCCAGCAGCTTAAGCGGGGGCAGCACTGAAGCTTTCTTT.

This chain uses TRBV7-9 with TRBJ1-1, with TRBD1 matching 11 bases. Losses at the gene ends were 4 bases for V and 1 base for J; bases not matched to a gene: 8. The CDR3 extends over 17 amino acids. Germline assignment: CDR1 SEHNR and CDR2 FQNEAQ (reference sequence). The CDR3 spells CASSSAGTGGKNTEAFF. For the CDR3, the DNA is TGTGCCAGCAGCTCTGCCGGGACAGGGGGTAAGAACACTGAAGCTTTCTTT.